The sequence of this T cell receptor (beta chain) was determined in a study of breast tumors, draining lymph nodes, adjacent tissues. Whole-study findings and limits: Data only fit, rather than demonstrated, lymph node origin of most tumor T cells. Tumor TCR diversity was below lymph nodes but above nontumor tissue. Most tumor T cells seemingly derive from lymph node, then expand in tumor.

The CDR3 is 16 amino acids. The germline CDR1 and CDR2 sequences are SGDLS and YYNGEE. V was pared by 5 bases and J by 5 bases, with 22 bases between. This clonotype was counted at least ten times. Antigen: not known. The lymph nodes were axillary draining lymph nodes from breast cancer patients. One entry per CDR3 protein results from TCRdb running MiXCR on the multiplex PCR reads. This sample has about 130,000 distinct CDR3 sequences, with just under 20% found just once. The TCR was taken from a female donor with breast cancer. Some clones in this sample may be carry-over from other donors' samples. The chain couples TRBV9 to TRBJ2-5; D is tentatively TRBD1 or TRBD2 (5 bases each). Specimen: axillary lymph node tissue. CDR3 sequence: CASSQNPGPTAETQYF. Written as DNA, the CDR3 is TGTGCCAGCAGTCAAAATCCGGGACCCACGGCGGAGACCCAGTACTTC.